This passage covers 25 T cell receptor beta chains from one sample sequenced in a study of immune characterization of retroperitoneal liposarcoma. TCRdb ran MiXCR on the PCR reads and lists one entry per CDR3 protein. The sample has thousands of distinct CDR3 sequences, more than 40% seen once. The sequenced sample consisted of tumor tissue. The receptors originated from a male donor with retroperitoneal liposarcoma.

The chain links TRBV6-1 to TRBJ2-7; TRBD1 matches 7 bases. The CDR3 is made up of 14 amino acids. Germline values: CDR1 MNHNS, CDR2 SASEGT. J was trimmed by 4 bases and V by 10 bases; bases with no gene match: 13. CDR3 nucleotides: TGTGCCACCTTTACAGGGGTTTTGGTGTACGAGCAGTACTTC. Translating gives CATFTGVLVYEQYF.

This clonotype was detected a few times. The CDR3 loop is CASSPRQGTPSGANVLTF. For the CDR3, the DNA is TGTGCCAGCAGCCCGCGACAGGGGACCCCATCTGGGGCCAACGTCCTGACTTTC. The rearrangement uses TRBV11-2 and TRBJ2-6; 8 nucleotides align to TRBD1. Germline lookup yields CDR1 SGHAT and CDR2 FQNNGV. V dropped 5 bases and J dropped 1; count of bases not matched to a gene: 10. The CDR3 spans 18 residues.

By sample share, this clonotype is large. This chain joins TRBV12-3 or TRBV12-4 and TRBJ2-5, with 12 bases aligning to TRBD1. With the DNA end fitting TRBJ2-7 better, the J assignment may be wrong. The CDR3 covers 14 residues. CDR3 bases: TGTGCCAGCAGGGGACAGGGGGCCGGGTACGAGCAGTACTTC. Its translation is CASRGQGAGYEQYF.

This clonotype occurred a few times. J is TRBJ2-7 and V is TRBV6-1; tentatively, D is TRBD2 (6 bases). The CDR3 runs to 13 residues. V gave up 8 bases and J gave up 6 bases, with 17 bases separating them. Germline V gene data show CDR1 as MNHNS and CDR2 as SASEGT. The CDR3 loop is CASRRWDGGEQYF. The CDR3 DNA follows: TGTGCCAGCCGCCGTTGGGACGGGGGCGAGCAGTACTTC.

V gene TRBV12-3 or TRBV12-4 combines with J gene TRBJ2-1; D uncertain. V was pared by 2 bases and J by 7 bases, with 9 bases between. The CDR3 contains 13 residues. CDR3 bases: TGTGCCAGCAGTTTACGCCGCGCTAATGAGCAGTTCTTC. Its protein product is CASSLRRANEQFF.

The rearrangement links TRBV7-2 to TRBJ2-3; D might be TRBD1 or TRBD2, each matching 5 bases. V dropped 3 bases and J dropped 4 bases, with 20 bases sitting between them. Germline CDR1 and CDR2: SGHTA and FQGNSA. This CDR3 spans 17 amino acids. CDR3 region: CASSFSGTNPLADTQYF. The CDR3 nucleotides read TGTGCCAGCAGCTTTTCCGGGACCAACCCTCTTGCAGATACGCAGTATTTT.

In its sample, this clonotype is medium-sized (0.01 to 0.1%). V is TRBV7-2 and J is TRBJ2-5; 8 nucleotides align to TRBD2. TRBJ2-7 explains the end of the DNA better; the J call may be wrong. The CDR3 loop spans 14 amino acids. Germline V gene data show CDR1 as SGHTA and CDR2 as FQGNSA. The CDR3 here is CASSLTSVTYEQYF. CDR3 nucleotide sequence: TGTGCCAGCAGCTTGACTAGCGTCACCTACGAGCAGTACTTC.

This clonotype was picked up a small number of times. The chain uses TRBV6-1 and TRBJ2-3; D remains unclear. The CDR3 runs 14 residues. Between the trimmed V and J ends, which lost 6 bases and 5 bases, there was a span of 15 bases. Germline CDR1 is MNHNS and CDR2 is SASEGT. CDR3 residues: CASRPGLMVDTQYF. In DNA form, the CDR3 reads TGTGCCAGCAGGCCCGGCCTAATGGTAGATACGCAGTATTTT.

This clonotype was counted a few times. The V gene is TRBV7-8, the J gene TRBJ1-1; D uncertain. The CDR3 consists of 16 residues. Germline CDR1 and CDR2: SGHVS and FQNEAQ. V lost 1 base and J lost 0, with 12 bases in between. CDR3 residues: CASSLVEMLMNTEAFF. The CDR3 DNA reads as TGTGCCAGCAGCTTAGTTGAGATGCTCATGAACACTGAAGCTTTCTTT.

V is TRBV27 and J is TRBJ2-1, with 7 nucleotides matching TRBD2. Looked up from germline, CDR1 is MNHEY and CDR2 is SMNVEV (reference sequence). CDR3 length: 16 amino acids. Trimming cost V 2 bases and J 4 bases; bases outside gene matches: 8. The CDR3 protein is CASSLVAGAIYNEQFF. The CDR3 coding sequence is TGTGCCAGCAGTTTAGTAGCGGGTGCAATATACAATGAGCAGTTCTTC.

The chain employs TRBV6-1 and TRBJ1-6; unclear D gene. The V gene lost 1 base and the J gene lost 7 bases, with 5 bases spanning the gap. Germline lookup yields CDR1 MNHNS and CDR2 SASEGT. The CDR3 runs 13 residues. CDR3 residues: CASSEERNSPLHF. In DNA form, the CDR3 reads TGTGCCAGCAGTGAAGAGAGGAATTCACCCCTCCACTTT.

The genes are TRBV12-5 and TRBJ2-1; 8 nucleotides align to TRBD1. The J call could be wrong; TRBJ2-5 is a better fit for the DNA end. The CDR3 loop spans 13 amino acids. The V gene's germline CDR1 is LGHNT and CDR2 FRNRAP. This chain's CDR3 is CASGLVGQGGQYF. For the CDR3, the DNA is TGTGCTAGTGGTTTAGTAGGACAGGGCGGCCAGTACTTC.

This chain joins TRBV12-3 or TRBV12-4 and TRBJ2-1; no clear D. V lost 8 bases and J 6 bases, leaving 17 bases between the germline ends. The CDR3 sequence is 14 residues long. The CDR3, as DNA: TGTGCCAGCCGAGCAATCGCGGACCGCAATGAGCAGTTCTTC. Its protein product is CASRAIADRNEQFF.

This clonotype is labeled medium-sized. The chain links TRBV6-1 to TRBJ1-4; D remains ambiguous. This CDR3 region has 16 residues. Germline V gives CDR1 MNHNS, CDR2 SASEGT. The V end was cut by 6 bases, the J end by 0 bases, with 14 bases between. CDR3 residues: CASSPTASTTNEKLFF. The CDR3 DNA is TGTGCCAGCAGCCCGACCGCCAGTACAACTAATGAAAAACTGTTTTTT.

The gene calls are TRBV6-1 and TRBJ2-5; tentatively, D is TRBD1 (5 bases). The J call is in doubt because the DNA end fits TRBJ2-7 better. Looked up from germline, CDR1 is MNHNS and CDR2 is SASEGT. The CDR3 runs to 12 residues. As DNA, the CDR3 is TGTGCCAGCAATTTCATGACAGACGAGCAGTACTTC. Translated, it gives CASNFMTDEQYF.

This chain uses TRBV6-1 with TRBJ2-2, with TRBD2 as a possible D gene (6 bases). The V gene lost 6 bases and the J gene lost 2 bases, with 10 bases spanning the gap. The CDR3 contains 14 residues. Germline V gene data show CDR1 as MNHNS and CDR2 as SASEGT. The CDR3 is CASSLGLNTGELFF. The CDR3 DNA reads TGTGCCAGCAGCCTGGGACTCAACACCGGGGAGCTGTTTTTT.

This clonotype is medium-sized in the sample. The chain has TRBV7-8 and TRBJ2-2, with 8 bases fitting TRBD2. The germline V gene has CDR1 SGHVS and CDR2 FQNEAQ. Trimming took 6 bases from V and 2 from J; bases not matched to a gene: 8. The CDR3 runs to 16 residues. The CDR3 DNA reads as TGTGCCAGCAGTCGGGGGGGGACCGTCAACACCGGGGAGCTGTTTTTT. This translates into CASSRGGTVNTGELFF. The entire variable domain, with the rest obtained from reference TRBV7-8 and TRBJ2-2, is as follows: GAGVSQSPRYKVAKRGQDVALRCDPISGHVSLFWYQQALGQGPEFLTYFQNEAQLDKSGLPSDRFFAERPEGSVSTLKIQRTQQEDSAVYLCASSRGGTVNTGELFFGEGSRLTVL.

The V gene is TRBV7-2, the J gene TRBJ2-1; unclear D gene. The germline CDR1 and CDR2 sequences are SGHTA and FQGNSA. This CDR3 region has 12 residues. Trimming shortened V by 1 base and J by 5 bases, and 3 bases separated the two germline ends. CDR3 coding DNA: TGTGCCAGCAGCTTAGGGAACAATGAGCAGTTCTTC. Translation gives CASSLGNNEQFF. The complete variable domain, with remaining parts taken from reference TRBV7-2 and TRBJ2-1, reads GAGVSQSPSNKVTEKGKDVELRCDPISGHTALYWYRQSLGQGLEFLIYFQGNSAPDKSGLPSDRFSAERTGGSVSTLTIQRTQQEDSAVYLCASSLGNNEQFFGPGTRLTVL.

The rearrangement links TRBV4-1 to TRBJ2-2; D might be TRBD2 (6 bases). This CDR3 has 17 residues. V was pared by 0 bases and J by 4 bases, with 15 bases between. Germline CDR1 is MGHRA and CDR2 is YSYEKL. The CDR3, as DNA: TGCGCCAGCAGCCAAGAAGGTGAGGACTATCCCACCGGGGAGCTGTTTTTT. Translation: CASSQEGEDYPTGELFF.

As regards this clonotype: The CDR3 end shows no conserved phenylalanine or tryptophan, and so a read error is likely. The limits of the CDR3 on the DNA are not certain, so only TCRdb's listed CDR3 is given. J is TRBJ2-3 and V is TRBV6-1; the table's D call, TRBD2, has no DNA check behind it. The CDR3 region is 14 residues in length, termini included. Germline V gives CDR1 MNHNS, CDR2 SASEGT. The CDR3: CASSEFGLEETQFL.

This clonotype was picked up a small number of times. The genes are TRBV12-3 or TRBV12-4 and TRBJ2-5, with 9 bases matching TRBD1. Trimming removed 6 bases from V and 11 bases from J; junction bases left unmatched: 13. The CDR3 consists of 14 residues. CDR3 amino acids: CASSHELQGAEQYF. CDR3 nucleotides: TGTGCCAGCAGCCACGAATTACAGGGGGCTGAGCAGTACTTC.

The V gene is TRBV6-1, the J gene TRBJ2-1, with D tentatively TRBD1 or TRBD2 (5 bases each). V lost 5 bases, J lost 6 bases, and 17 bases lay in between. The CDR3 runs to 15 residues. Looked up from germline, CDR1 is MNHNS and CDR2 is SASEGT. The CDR3 reads CASSYVGALRNEQFF. The CDR3 DNA sequence: TGTGCCAGCAGTTACGTCGGGGCCCTTCGCAATGAGCAGTTCTTC.

This clonotype is judged medium-sized. J is TRBJ2-2 and V is TRBV6-6, with D possibly TRBD2 on 5 matching bases. Trimming pared 0 bases from V and 3 bases from J, leaving 5 bases between. Germline V gives CDR1 MNHNY, CDR2 SVGAGI (reference sequence). The CDR3 contains 14 residues. CDR3 DNA sequence: TGTGCCAGCAGTTACTCGAGGGACACCGGGGAGCTGTTTTTT. Residues: CASSYSRDTGELFF.

This rearrangement joins TRBV12-3 or TRBV12-4 to TRBJ2-1; D not certain. V was trimmed by 3 bases and J by 10 bases, leaving 13 bases between them. The CDR3 totals 13 residues. The CDR3, as DNA: TGTGCCAGCAGTTTTAGGACCTTGCCCGAGCAGTTCTTC. This encodes CASSFRTLPEQFF.

Within the sample, this clonotype is medium-sized (0.01 to 0.1%). Here the CDR3 reads CASSVGGQAVSTDTQYF. CDR3 bases: TGTGCCAGCAGTGTCGGGGGACAGGCAGTTAGCACAGATACGCAGTATTTT. This sequence joins TRBV6-1 and TRBJ2-3; TRBD1 matches 8 bases. CDR1 is MNHNS and CDR2 is SASEGT in the germline V gene. V lost 4 bases to trimming and J lost 0 bases; unmatched junction nucleotides: 9. The CDR3 is made up of 17 amino acids.